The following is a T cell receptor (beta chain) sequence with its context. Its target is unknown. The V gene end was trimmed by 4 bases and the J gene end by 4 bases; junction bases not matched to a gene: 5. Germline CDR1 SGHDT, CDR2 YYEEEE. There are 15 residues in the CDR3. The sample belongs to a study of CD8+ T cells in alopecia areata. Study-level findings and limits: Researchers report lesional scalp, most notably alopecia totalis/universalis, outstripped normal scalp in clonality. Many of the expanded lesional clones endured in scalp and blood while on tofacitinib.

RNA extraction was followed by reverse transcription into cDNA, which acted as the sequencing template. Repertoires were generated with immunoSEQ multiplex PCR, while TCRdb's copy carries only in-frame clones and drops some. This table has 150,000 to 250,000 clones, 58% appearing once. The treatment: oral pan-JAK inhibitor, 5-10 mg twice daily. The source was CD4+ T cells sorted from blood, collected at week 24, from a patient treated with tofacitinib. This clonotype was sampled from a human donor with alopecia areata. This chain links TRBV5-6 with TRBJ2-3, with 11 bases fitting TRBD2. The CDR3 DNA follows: TGTGCCAGCAGCACTAGCGGGAGAGTCGCAGATACGCAGTATTTT. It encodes CASSTSGRVADTQYF.